These 27 T cell receptor beta chains came from one sample sequenced in a study of beta chain features in type 1 diabetes. Sequencing targeted expressed TCRB transcripts, as all isolated RNA had been reverse transcribed. Some clones are missing from TCRdb's copy, which holds only in-frame ones; the method was immunoSEQ multiplex PCR. The repertoire holds roughly 170,000 clones, with 13% as singletons. The sequenced sample consisted of central memory CD4+ T cells from blood. The source is a woman under 30 in good health.

Only a few counts were recorded for this clone. V gene TRBV30 combines with J gene TRBJ1-5; the D is unclear. CDR1 and CDR2 from the germline V gene are GTSNPN and SVGIG (reference sequence). The CDR3 is 11 residues long. Deletions cut 3 bases from V and 3 bases from J, with 3 bases between. For the CDR3, the DNA is TGTGCCTGGAGCCTCAATCAGCCCCAGCATTTT. Translation gives CAWSLNQPQHF.

This sequence joins TRBV6-6 and TRBJ2-5; 7 nucleotides match TRBD1. This CDR3 comprises 14 residues. Germline-derived CDR1 and CDR2 are MNHNY and SVGAGI (reference sequence). J gave up 2 bases and V 2 bases, and 2 bases lay outside the gene matches. The CDR3 sequence is CASSYLGQQETQYF. CDR3 nucleotides: TGTGCCAGCAGTTACCTGGGACAGCAAGAGACCCAGTACTTC.

This clone was found a few times. The V gene is TRBV7-2, the J gene TRBJ2-3; weak D call: TRBD2 (5 bases). The CDR3 has 15 residues. Germline values: CDR1 SGHTA, CDR2 FQGNSA. Deletions cut 5 bases from V and 2 bases from J, with 14 bases between. CDR3 DNA sequence: TGTGCCAGCAGCACATCCGGGATAAACACAGATACGCAGTATTTT. It translates to CASSTSGINTDTQYF.

A few counts support this clone. V and J are TRBV7-9 and TRBJ2-2; 9 bases line up with TRBD1. There are 15 residues in the CDR3. With 11 bases clipped from V and 0 bases from J, the junction kept 7 bases outside the gene matches. The V gene's germline CDR1 is SEHNR and CDR2 FQNEAQ (reference sequence). In DNA form, the CDR3 reads TGTGCCGCTCAACAGGGGGCGCCGAACACCGGGGAGCTGTTTTTT. Encoded protein: CAAQQGAPNTGELFF.

This clone occurred a few times. The gene calls are TRBV4-1 and TRBJ2-7, with TRBD1 identical over 8 bases. V shed 4 bases, J shed 6 bases, and the junction held 14 bases outside the gene matches. CDR3 length: 16 residues. CDR1 and CDR2 from the germline V gene are MGHRA and YSYEKL. The CDR3 loop reads CASSPGNGQGGREQYF. CDR3 DNA sequence: TGCGCCAGCAGCCCGGGGAATGGACAGGGAGGCCGCGAGCAGTACTTC.

The rearrangement joins TRBV28 to TRBJ1-5; D may be TRBD1 (6 bases). In germline, CDR1 is MDHEN, CDR2 SYDVKM. The CDR3 sequence is 15 residues long. Trimming left V 8 bases short and J 6 bases short, with 20 bases between. In DNA, the CDR3 is TGTGCCAGCTCCTTCGATCGGACAGAGTCTCAGCCCCAGCATTTT. Amino acids: CASSFDRTESQPQHF.

The rearrangement links TRBV7-2 to TRBJ2-7, with 10 bases identical to TRBD1. The germline gives CDR1 SGHTA, CDR2 FQGNSA. Germline trimming cut 3 bases from V and 5 bases from J; bases unmatched to any gene: 7. The CDR3 loop spans 15 amino acids. CDR3 nucleotides: TGTGCCAGCAGCTTGAGGACAGGGGGTAGGCACGAGCAGTACTTC. This codes for CASSLRTGGRHEQYF.

The J gene is TRBJ2-7, the V gene TRBV30; perhaps TRBD2 as D (5 bases). Germline CDR1 is GTSNPN and CDR2 is SVGIG (reference sequence). V was clipped by 0 bases and J by 6 bases, with 21 bases between them. The length of the CDR3 is 16 residues. CDR3 region: CAWSVGSLGVRVEQYF. CDR3 in DNA: TGTGCCTGGAGTGTAGGATCTCTTGGTGTGAGGGTCGAGCAGTACTTC.

The rearrangement joins TRBV6-5 to TRBJ1-5, with a possible D match to TRBD1 (6 bases). Trimming removed 6 bases at V and 7 bases at J, with 13 bases between. This CDR3 is built from 13 residues. Germline V gene data show CDR1 as MNHEY and CDR2 as SVGAGI. CDR3 loop: CASSQQGRQPQHF. In DNA, the CDR3 is TGTGCCAGCAGCCAACAGGGCAGGCAGCCCCAGCATTTT.

This chain connects TRBV19 to TRBJ2-5; TRBD1 agrees at 8 bases. The CDR3 extends over 14 amino acids. Germline CDR1 reads LNHDA; CDR2 reads SQIVND (reference sequence). Unmatched junction bases numbered 6, after V lost 5 bases and J lost 4 bases. Here the CDR3 reads CASSQTGVGETQYF. The CDR3 region has the DNA TGTGCCAGTAGTCAGACAGGGGTGGGAGAGACCCAGTACTTC.

This clone was seen a few times. The chain uses TRBV4-3 and TRBJ1-1, with a tentative D call TRBD1 (6 bases). Germline CDR1 and CDR2: LGHNA and YSLEER. Trimming removed 0 bases from V and 1 base from J, with 9 bases in between. The CDR3 is made up of 15 amino acids. The CDR3 sequence: CASSQEPGQNTEAFF. The CDR3 region has the DNA TGCGCCAGCAGCCAAGAACCGGGACAGAACACTGAAGCTTTCTTT.

The CDR3, as DNA: TGTGCCAGCAGTTTATTTGGGGAGGCGCAGGAGACCCAGTACTTC. Its translation: CASSLFGEAQETQYF. The V call is TRBV28, the J call TRBJ2-5; perhaps TRBD2 as D (6 bases). The V and J ends lost 1 base and 5 bases respectively, with 14 bases between them. Germline V gives CDR1 MDHEN, CDR2 SYDVKM. The CDR3 totals 15 residues.

The sample holds a few counts of this clone. The CDR3 coding sequence is TGCGCCAGCAGCTTGGACGGGACAGGGGGGGCCTACGAGCAGTACTTC. It yields the protein CASSLDGTGGAYEQYF. V is TRBV5-1 and J is TRBJ2-7; 11 nucleotides match TRBD1. V trimming: 0 bases; J trimming: 2 bases; junction bases outside the gene matches: 4. The V gene's germline CDR1 is SGHRS and CDR2 YFSETQ. The CDR3 extends over 16 amino acids.

In this sample, this clone turned up once. The chain joins TRBV7-2 to TRBJ1-1; D may be TRBD1 (5 bases). With 1 base removed from V and 1 base from J, the gap between germline ends came to 7 bases. The germline CDR1 and CDR2 sequences are SGHTA and FQGNSA. The CDR3 is made up of 14 amino acids. DNA of the CDR3: TGTGCCAGCAGCTTAGTACAGGCGAACACTGAAGCTTTCTTT. Translating it yields CASSLVQANTEAFF.

This clone was detected many times. V and J are TRBV23-1 and TRBJ1-4, with 7 bases lining up with TRBD1. TRBV23-1 is sorted into the ORF group, with uncertain function. Trimming cost V 3 bases and J 8 bases; bases outside gene matches: 6. CDR3 length: 14 residues. The CDR3 here is CASSQLDRREKLFF. CDR3 DNA sequence: TGCGCCAGCAGTCAGTTGGACAGGAGGGAAAAACTGTTTTTT.

The sample holds a few counts of this clone. The rearrangement joins TRBV6-1 to TRBJ2-5; 10 nucleotides line up with TRBD2. The germline gives CDR1 MNHNS, CDR2 SASEGT. Losses at the gene ends were 4 bases for V and 5 bases for J; bases not matched to a gene: 10. The CDR3 totals 16 residues. The CDR3 nucleotides are TGTGCCAGCAGTGCGGGAGCGGGAGGGCCCTCGGAGACCCAGTACTTC. This sequence encodes CASSAGAGGPSETQYF.

The V call is TRBV5-1, the J call TRBJ2-3, with 12 bases that match TRBD1. The CDR3 totals 16 residues. The V gene's germline CDR1 is SGHRS and CDR2 YFSETQ. V gave up 0 bases and J gave up 4 bases; unmatched junction bases: 3. The CDR3 DNA reads as TGCGCCAGCAGCTTGGAAGGGACAGGGGGCGCAGATACGCAGTATTTT. Translated, it gives CASSLEGTGGADTQYF. Full variable domain (outside the CDR3, taken from reference TRBV5-1 and TRBJ2-3): KAGVTQTPRYLIKTRGQQVTLSCSPISGHRSVSWYQQTPGQGLQFLFEYFSETQRNKGNFPGRFSGRQFSNSRSEMNVSTLELGDSALYLCASSLEGTGGADTQYFGPGTRLTVL.

This clone was counted only a few times. J is TRBJ2-1 and V is TRBV20-1, with 8 bases identical to TRBD2. The CDR3 has 11 amino acids. Per germline, CDR1 DFQATT and CDR2 SNEGSKA (reference sequence). V shed 3 bases and J 11 bases; nucleotides not matched to a gene: 3. The CDR3 region has the DNA TGCAGTGCTAGGGAGCGGGAGAAGCAGTTCTTC. It is translated as CSAREREKQFF.

This clone was observed a few times. V gene TRBV4-1 combines with J gene TRBJ2-5; 7 positions agree with TRBD1. This CDR3 comprises 14 residues. Germline V CDR1 and CDR2: MGHRA, YSYEKL. V shed 1 base, J shed 1 base, and the junction held 0 bases outside the gene matches. CDR3 sequence: CASSQGDSQETQYF. In nucleotides, the CDR3 is TGCGCCAGCAGCCAAGGGGACAGCCAAGAGACCCAGTACTTC.

Only a few counts were recorded for this clone. The chain couples TRBV29-1 to TRBJ2-1, with a weak D call TRBD1 (5 bases). Germline assignment: CDR1 SQVTM and CDR2 ANQGSEA. Trimming removed 6 bases from V and 6 bases from J, with 12 bases in between. The CDR3 totals 12 residues. The CDR3 DNA follows: TGCAGCGTGAGAGACAGACTCAATGAGCAGTTCTTC. This codes for CSVRDRLNEQFF.

This rearrangement joins TRBV5-1 to TRBJ2-1, with 7 positions matching TRBD1. Per the germline V gene, CDR1 is SGHRS and CDR2 is YFSETQ. Losses at the gene ends were 4 bases for V and 7 bases for J; bases not matched to a gene: 8. The CDR3 sequence is 14 residues long. The CDR3 DNA follows: TGCGCCAGCAGCGATTTAGACAGGGCTAATGAGCAGTTCTTC. This sequence encodes CASSDLDRANEQFF.

The rearrangement joins TRBV30 to TRBJ2-2; weak D call: TRBD1 (6 bases). V lost 2 bases and J 5 bases, leaving 24 bases between the germline ends. This CDR3 has 18 amino acids. Per germline, CDR1 GTSNPN and CDR2 SVGIG (reference sequence). The CDR3 sequence is CAWSTPRFGTRRTGELFF. CDR3 DNA sequence: TGTGCCTGGAGTACTCCCCGCTTTGGGACAAGACGAACCGGGGAGCTGTTTTTT.

In its sample, this clone was seen a few times. The genes are TRBV5-1 and TRBJ2-4; TRBD2 might be the D (7 bases). V was clipped by 0 bases and J by 7 bases, with 11 bases between them. The CDR3 has 14 residues. Germline V gene data show CDR1 as SGHRS and CDR2 as YFSETQ. This CDR3 is CASSLEGGRNIQYF. CDR3 coding DNA: TGCGCCAGCAGCTTGGAGGGGGGGAGGAACATTCAGTACTTC.

This chain joins TRBV11-1 and TRBJ2-1, with 8 bases lining up with TRBD1. V lost 5 bases, J lost 2 bases, and 17 bases stayed unmatched. The CDR3 runs 19 residues. The germline gives CDR1 SGHAT, CDR2 FQDESV (reference sequence). The CDR3 sequence: CASSPAGWGTGGTYNEQFF. The CDR3 nucleotides are TGTGCCAGCAGCCCTGCGGGGTGGGGGACAGGTGGGACCTACAATGAGCAGTTCTTC.

This clone turned up a few times. The gene calls are TRBV5-4 and TRBJ1-4; no clear D. V shed 5 bases and J shed 3 bases, with 8 bases lying between them. This CDR3 is built from 13 residues. CDR1 SGHNT and CDR2 YYREEE come from the germline V gene (reference sequence). Written as DNA, the CDR3 is TGTGCCAGCAGTCTACAGCCTAATGAAAAACTGTTTTTT. Protein sequence: CASSLQPNEKLFF.

The DNA of the CDR3 is TGCGCCAGCAGCTTGGTGGAGAGCCTAAACAATGAGCAGTTCTTC. Translated: CASSLVESLNNEQFF. The rearrangement joins TRBV5-1 to TRBJ2-1; D unclear. The germline gives CDR1 SGHRS, CDR2 YFSETQ. V was clipped by 0 bases and J by 5 bases, with 12 bases between them. The length of the CDR3 is 15 residues.

This rearrangement joins TRBV29-1 to TRBJ1-5; TRBD1 might be the D (5 bases). The CDR3 runs to 13 residues. V lost 6 bases and J 2 bases, leaving 11 bases between the germline ends. CDR1 is SQVTM, CDR2 ANQGSEA, per germline. The CDR3 bases are TGCAGCGTCCTGACGGGGGGCAATCAGCCCCAGCATTTT. Its translation: CSVLTGGNQPQHF.